This T cell receptor beta chain was observed in a study of blood T cell repertoires in COVID-19. At the level of the study: Some COVID-19 samples were acute and others convalescent; all came from the United States, Italy and Spain. T cells, B-cell-depleted T cells, or PBMCs supplied cDNA or gDNA.

Sequencing used immunoSEQ multiplex PCR; TCRdb keeps in-frame clones, though not all of them. Among fewer than 250,000 clones listed, about 88% were seen once. Germline-derived CDR1 and CDR2 are LNHDA and SQIVND (reference sequence). There are 15 residues in the CDR3. The V and J ends lost 7 bases and 8 bases respectively, with 20 bases between them. This clone was picked up one time. The sample taken for sequencing was peripheral blood. The receptor's source is a woman aged 55-70 years with acute or convalescent COVID-19. The chain has TRBV19 and TRBJ1-4; D gene uncertain. The CDR3 DNA is TGTGCCAGTACCCCAAGTGGCACAGTTTACGAAAAACTGTTTTTT. Protein sequence: CASTPSGTVYEKLFF.